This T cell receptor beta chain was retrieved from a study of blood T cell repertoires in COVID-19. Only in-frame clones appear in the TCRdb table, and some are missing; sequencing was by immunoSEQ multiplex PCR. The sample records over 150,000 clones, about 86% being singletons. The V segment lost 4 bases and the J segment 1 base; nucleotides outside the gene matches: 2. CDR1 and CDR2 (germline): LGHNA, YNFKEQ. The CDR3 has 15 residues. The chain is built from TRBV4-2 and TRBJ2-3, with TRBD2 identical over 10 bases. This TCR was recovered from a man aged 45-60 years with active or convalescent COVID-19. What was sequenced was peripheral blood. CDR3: CASSLGLAGTDTQYF. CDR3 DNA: TGTGCCAGCAGCCTCGGACTAGCGGGCACAGATACGCAGTATTTT.